In this sample, the clone carrying this T cell receptor beta chain turned up a few times. From the 5' RACE reads, TCRdb called clonotypes with MiXCR, one entry per CDR3 protein. The sample shows 110,000 to 150,000 distinct CDR3 sequences, 11% to 15% of them seen only once. Trimming pared 5 bases from V and 1 base from J, leaving 17 bases between. This CDR3 has 17 residues. Germline assignment: CDR1 MNHEY and CDR2 SVGEGT. These data are taken from a study of T-cell memory formation after mild COVID-19. The clonotype was recovered from an adult woman who had mild COVID-19 (a few samples of this study predate the infection). Cell type and time point are not known. Sequencing was done on a sample of PBMCs or a T cell subset sorted from them (not recorded which). The rearrangement joins TRBV6-2 or TRBV6-3 to TRBJ2-2, with D possibly being TRBD2 (6 bases). CDR3 DNA: TGTGCCAGCAGTATACTAATAGCGGAGGGGAACACCGGGGAGCTGTTTTTT. Its protein product is CASSILIAEGNTGELFF.